This T cell receptor (beta chain) was sequenced in a study of blood T cell repertoires in COVID-19. The wider study: The United States, Italy and Spain supplied acute and convalescent COVID-19 samples. T cells, B-cell-depleted T cells, or PBMCs provided the cDNA or gDNA that served as material.

This clone was seen once. Patients of the Seattle cohort, enrolled during active infection, were followed longitudinally. In germline, CDR1 is MNHEY, CDR2 SVGAGI. The CDR3 extends over 14 amino acids. Trimming took 4 bases from V and 3 from J; bases not matched to a gene: 5. Sequenced by immunoSEQ multiplex PCR; TCRdb stores in-frame clones only, minus some. The sample has about 270,000 clones, approximately 84% seen once. This sequence was found in a human donor with COVID-19, enrolled during active disease. The donor label of this sample is uncertain. The chain has TRBV6-5 and TRBJ1-2; 7 bases are a match to TRBD1. Sequenced material: peripheral blood. The CDR3 DNA reads TGTGCCAGCAGTTTGGGACAGTCCGACTATGGCTACACCTTC. It codes for CASSLGQSDYGYTF.